This T cell receptor beta chain was identified during a study of shared clonotypes between healthy human individuals. Study findings and constraints: The small donor group covered limited genetic and exposure diversity. Exclusively blood specimens were collected; tissue repertoires likely differ. Across a handful of donors, naive CD4 shared roughly 5.1%, naive CD8 more than 3%, memory CD4 approximately 2.5%, memory CD8 about 0.4%. Despite large depth, sorted-subset datasets appeared incompletely sequenced.

In regard to this clone: Its antigen is not known.

CD45RO-negative CD8 cells positively selected for CCR7 made up the naive population, which excluded terminally differentiated effector memory CD45RA+ cells. The protocol was immunoSEQ multiplex PCR, while the TCRdb copy is restricted to in-frame clones and leaves out a portion. The sample has about 800,000 clones, around 96% seen once. Input material: naive CD8+ T cells sorted from blood. The receptor comes from a young man in good health.

In DNA, the CDR3 is TGCAGCGTTGTAGGGCTAGCGGTTGAGCAGTTCTTC. It codes for CSVVGLAVEQFF. The V call is TRBV29-1, the J call TRBJ2-1; 7 bases fit TRBD2. The CDR3 runs to 12 residues. Germline loops: CDR1 SQVTM, CDR2 ANQGSEA. Trimming removed 4 bases from V and 9 bases from J; junction bases left unmatched: 6.